This T cell receptor (beta chain) was observed in a study of post-analysis software for immune sequencing data. Study conclusions and caveats: The five TRBV segments detected at higher frequency in patients than in controls included TRBV5-6, TRBV5-1 and TRBV20-1. The study found significantly lower normalized Chao1 diversity in multiple sclerosis patients than in controls.

Prepared TCR beta cDNA libraries contained unique molecular identifiers. Starting from around 0.96 to 9.9 million T cells, the study yielded about half a million cDNA molecules. Via MiXCR, TCRdb re-called the PCR reads, giving one row per CDR3 protein. The table has about 820,000 distinct CDR3 sequences, roughly half seen once. This CDR3 region has 17 residues. The V and J ends lost 6 bases and 3 bases, in that order; junction bases with no gene match: 16. Germline CDR1 is DFQATT and CDR2 is SNEGSKA (reference sequence). As regards this clonotype: The target antigen is unknown.

The chain employs TRBV20-1 and TRBJ2-1, with 8 bases aligning to TRBD2. The origin of this receptor is a girl aged 5 to 17 with multiple sclerosis. Sequenced input: blood. The CDR3 sequence is CSARHAGGPFNYNEQFF. For the CDR3, the DNA is TGCAGTGCCAGGCACGCGGGAGGACCCTTTAACTACAATGAGCAGTTCTTC.